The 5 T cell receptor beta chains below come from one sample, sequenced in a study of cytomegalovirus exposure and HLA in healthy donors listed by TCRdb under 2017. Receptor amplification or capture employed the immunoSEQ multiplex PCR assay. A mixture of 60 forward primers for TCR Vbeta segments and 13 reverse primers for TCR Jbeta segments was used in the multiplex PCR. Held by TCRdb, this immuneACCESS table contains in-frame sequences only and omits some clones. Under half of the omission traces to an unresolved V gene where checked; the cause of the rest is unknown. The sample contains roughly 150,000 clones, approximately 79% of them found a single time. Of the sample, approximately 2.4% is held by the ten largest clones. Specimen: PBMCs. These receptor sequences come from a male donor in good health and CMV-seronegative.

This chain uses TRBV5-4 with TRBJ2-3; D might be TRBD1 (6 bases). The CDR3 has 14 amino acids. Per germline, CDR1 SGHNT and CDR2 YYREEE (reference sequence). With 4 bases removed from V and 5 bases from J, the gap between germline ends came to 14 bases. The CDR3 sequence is CASSQIIQGDTQYF. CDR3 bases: TGTGCCAGCAGCCAGATAATACAGGGAGATACGCAGTATTTT.

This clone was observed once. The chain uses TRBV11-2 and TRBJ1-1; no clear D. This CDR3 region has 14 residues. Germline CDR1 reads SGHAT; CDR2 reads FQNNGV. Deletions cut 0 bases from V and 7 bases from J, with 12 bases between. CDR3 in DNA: TGTGCCAGCAGCTTAGATTGGCGGGGTCATGAAGCTTTCTTT. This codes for CASSLDWRGHEAFF.

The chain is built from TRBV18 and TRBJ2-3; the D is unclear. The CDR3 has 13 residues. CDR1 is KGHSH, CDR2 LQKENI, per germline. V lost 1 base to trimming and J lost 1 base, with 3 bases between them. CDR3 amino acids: CASSPRGTDTQYF. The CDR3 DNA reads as TGTGCCAGCTCACCACGAGGCACAGATACGCAGTATTTT. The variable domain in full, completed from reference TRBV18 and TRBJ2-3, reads NAGVMQNPRHLVRRRGQEARLRCSPMKGHSHVYWYRQLPEEGLKFMVYLQKENIIDESGMPKERFSAEFPKEGPSILRIQQVVRGDSAAYFCASSPRGTDTQYFGPGTRLTVL.

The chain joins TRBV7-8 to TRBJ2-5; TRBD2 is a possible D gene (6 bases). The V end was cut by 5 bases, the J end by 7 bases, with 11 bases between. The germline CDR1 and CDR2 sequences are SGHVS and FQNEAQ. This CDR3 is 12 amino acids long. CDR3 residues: CASSPFGGTQYF. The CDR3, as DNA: TGTGCCAGCAGCCCCTTCGGGGGGACCCAGTACTTC. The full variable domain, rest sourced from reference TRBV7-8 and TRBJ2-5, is GAGVSQSPRYKVAKRGQDVALRCDPISGHVSLFWYQQALGQGPEFLTYFQNEAQLDKSGLPSDRFFAERPEGSVSTLKIQRTQQEDSAVYLCASSPFGGTQYFGPGTRLLVL.

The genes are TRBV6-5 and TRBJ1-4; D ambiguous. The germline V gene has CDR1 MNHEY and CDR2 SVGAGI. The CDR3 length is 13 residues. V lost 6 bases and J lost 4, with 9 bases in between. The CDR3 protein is CASRTAGNEKLFF. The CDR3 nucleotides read TGTGCCAGCAGGACGGCGGGTAATGAAAAACTGTTTTTT.